This passage covers 15 T cell receptor beta chains from one sample sequenced in a study of T-cell memory formation after mild COVID-19 (dated by TCRdb to the early 2020s). The protocol used for the library was 5' RACE. The data were produced on an Illumina NovaSeq 6000. Through fastp at Q25 and MiXCR, TCRdb rebuilt clones from the public reads, retaining in-frame beta chains. CDR3 protein duplicates are merged, each entry listing the most common genes and DNA. The table for this sample lists about 90,000 distinct CDR3 sequences; about 16% of them were counted only once. The ten largest clones add up to around two fifths of the sample. The sequencing input was PBMCs or a T cell subset sorted from them (not recorded which). The receptor set was obtained from a man in his late teens or twenties who had mild COVID-19 (a few samples of this study predate the infection). The sample titles of this study are shuffled in the database, so cell type and time point are left out; the donor was told from shared clones.

This clonotype was counted only a few times. J is TRBJ1-6 and V is TRBV6-2 or TRBV6-3; 8 nucleotides line up with TRBD1. The trim removed 6 bases at V and 7 bases at J, leaving 11 bases unmatched. CDR1 and CDR2 from the germline V gene are MNHEY and SVGEGT. The CDR3 has 16 residues. CDR3 sequence (DNA): TGTGCCAGCAGCCATCGCCCGGGACAGGTGAATTCACCCCTCCACTTT. Residues: CASSHRPGQVNSPLHF.

The V gene is TRBV6-5, the J gene TRBJ2-5; the D gene is possibly TRBD2 (6 bases). The CDR3 loop spans 15 amino acids. V shed 5 bases and J shed 1 base, with 14 bases lying between them. CDR1 is MNHEY, CDR2 SVGAGI, per germline. For the CDR3, the DNA is TGTGCCAGCAGTGACCGACTAGTGCCCCAAGAGACCCAGTACTTC. This sequence encodes CASSDRLVPQETQYF.

This clonotype occurred many times. The chain couples TRBV20-1 to TRBJ1-2; D is unresolved. The CDR3 runs 12 residues. CDR1 and CDR2 (germline): DFQATT, SNEGSKA (reference sequence). V lost 3 bases and J lost 5, with 10 bases in between. CDR3 residues: CSASRRDYGYTF. The CDR3 DNA reads TGCAGTGCTAGTCGGAGGGATTATGGCTACACCTTC.

The genes are TRBV4-3 and TRBJ2-7; TRBD1 agrees at 7 bases. CDR3 length equals 15 residues. The germline gives CDR1 LGHNA, CDR2 YSLEER. Trimming removed 0 bases from V and 0 bases from J; junction bases left unmatched: 2. CDR3 nucleotides: TGCGCCAGCAGCCAAGAATGGGACAGCTCCTACGAGCAGTACGTC. Translating gives CASSQEWDSSYEQYV.

V usage is TRBV6-5 and J usage is TRBJ1-2; a weak D match, TRBD1 (6 bases). This CDR3 is 14 amino acids long. V lost 8 bases and J lost 4, with 17 bases in between. From germline, CDR1 is MNHEY and CDR2 SVGAGI. The CDR3 DNA reads TGTGCCAGCGGACGGGACACCCTAGCCTATGGCTACACCTTC. This sequence encodes CASGRDTLAYGYTF.

The chain has TRBV6-5 and TRBJ2-3; possibly TRBD1 for D (6 bases). The V and J ends lost 2 bases and 7 bases respectively, with 7 bases between them. This CDR3 has 12 amino acids. In germline, CDR1 is MNHEY, CDR2 SVGAGI. The CDR3 sequence is CASSYQGNTQYF. As DNA, the CDR3 is TGTGCCAGCAGTTACCAGGGGAATACGCAGTATTTT.

This clonotype was observed a handful of times. The chain links TRBV6-5 to TRBJ1-6, with 7 bases matching TRBD1. There are 14 residues in the CDR3. The V gene's germline CDR1 is MNHEY and CDR2 SVGAGI. V gave up 2 bases and J gave up 10 bases; unmatched junction bases: 5. DNA of the CDR3: TGTGCCAGCAGTTACGGGGGACAGCACTCACCCCTCCACTTT. Its translation is CASSYGGQHSPLHF.

This clonotype has a handful of counts. The chain recombines TRBV7-9 with TRBJ1-1; no clear D. Germline CDR1 is SEHNR and CDR2 is FQNEAQ (reference sequence). The CDR3 spans 15 residues. The ends were cut back, 5 bases at V and 1 base at J, with 14 bases in the middle. CDR3: CASSPAGWGNTEAFF. Here the CDR3 DNA reads TGTGCCAGCAGCCCCGCGGGGTGGGGGAACACTGAAGCTTTCTTT.

The genes are TRBV10-3 and TRBJ2-1, with D possibly matching TRBD2 (6 bases). V was trimmed by 3 bases and J by 6 bases, leaving 24 bases between them. The CDR3 runs to 18 residues. The V gene's germline CDR1 is ENHRY and CDR2 SYGVKD. In nucleotides, the CDR3 is TGTGCCATCAGTGACTCTTCGGGGGTAAGGGTATTTTCCAATGAGCAGTTCTTC. Encoded protein: CAISDSSGVRVFSNEQFF.

This clonotype was observed a handful of times. J is TRBJ2-1 and V is TRBV28; D call uncertain. There are 12 residues in the CDR3. The germline V and J ends were trimmed by 2 bases and 7 bases, with 6 bases remaining between them. Germline lookup yields CDR1 MDHEN and CDR2 SYDVKM. DNA of the CDR3: TGTGCCAGCAGTTTACTAGGGAATGAGCAGTTCTTC. Protein sequence: CASSLLGNEQFF.

This clonotype turned up a few times. The chain combines TRBV7-2 with TRBJ2-3, with D possibly TRBD1 on 5 matching bases. CDR1 and CDR2 (germline): SGHTA, FQGNSA. V dropped 5 bases and J dropped 4 bases, with 19 bases sitting between them. This CDR3 is built from 16 residues. The CDR3 sequence: CASSQRVWGEADTQYF. The CDR3 coding sequence is TGTGCCAGCAGCCAACGAGTCTGGGGCGAAGCAGATACGCAGTATTTT. The full variable domain, completed using reference TRBV7-2 and TRBJ2-3, is GAGVSQSPSNKVTEKGKDVELRCDPISGHTALYWYRQSLGQGLEFLIYFQGNSAPDKSGLPSDRFSAERTGGSVSTLTIQRTQQEDSAVYLCASSQRVWGEADTQYFGPGTRLTVL.

J is TRBJ1-1 and V is TRBV5-1; D is uncertain. V was cut by 0 bases and J by 1 base, with 13 bases left in between. The CDR3 is 16 amino acids. Germline V gives CDR1 SGHRS, CDR2 YFSETQ. The chain's CDR3 is CASSLVGPAENTEAFF. CDR3 nucleotide sequence: TGCGCCAGCAGCTTGGTCGGCCCAGCAGAGAACACTGAAGCTTTCTTT.

This clonotype was observed a handful of times. The gene calls are TRBV6-6 and TRBJ1-6; possibly TRBD1 for D (6 bases). Per the germline V gene, CDR1 is MNHNY and CDR2 is SVGAGI (reference sequence). Trimming removed 2 bases from V and 7 bases from J, with 9 bases in between. The CDR3 consists of 14 residues. The CDR3 is CASSYRGQNSPLHF. CDR3 DNA: TGTGCCAGCAGTTACCGGGGACAAAATTCACCCCTCCACTTT.

The rearrangement links TRBV12-3 or TRBV12-4 to TRBJ2-3, with 7 bases fitting TRBD2. The CDR3 loop spans 15 amino acids. V trimming: 3 bases; J trimming: 3 bases; junction bases outside the gene matches: 6. CDR3 region: CASSLGRGSTDTQYF. CDR3 coding DNA: TGTGCCAGCAGTTTGGGGCGGGGGAGTACAGATACGCAGTATTTT.

This chain joins TRBV29-1 and TRBJ2-2; no firm D call. With 8 bases removed from V and 4 bases from J, the gap between germline ends came to 17 bases. The germline V gene encodes CDR1 SQVTM and CDR2 ANQGSEA. The CDR3 loop spans 14 amino acids. CDR3 coding DNA: TGCAGCCCTCACGTGGCGCCGGGCACCGGGGAGCTGTTTTTT. Translating gives CSPHVAPGTGELFF.